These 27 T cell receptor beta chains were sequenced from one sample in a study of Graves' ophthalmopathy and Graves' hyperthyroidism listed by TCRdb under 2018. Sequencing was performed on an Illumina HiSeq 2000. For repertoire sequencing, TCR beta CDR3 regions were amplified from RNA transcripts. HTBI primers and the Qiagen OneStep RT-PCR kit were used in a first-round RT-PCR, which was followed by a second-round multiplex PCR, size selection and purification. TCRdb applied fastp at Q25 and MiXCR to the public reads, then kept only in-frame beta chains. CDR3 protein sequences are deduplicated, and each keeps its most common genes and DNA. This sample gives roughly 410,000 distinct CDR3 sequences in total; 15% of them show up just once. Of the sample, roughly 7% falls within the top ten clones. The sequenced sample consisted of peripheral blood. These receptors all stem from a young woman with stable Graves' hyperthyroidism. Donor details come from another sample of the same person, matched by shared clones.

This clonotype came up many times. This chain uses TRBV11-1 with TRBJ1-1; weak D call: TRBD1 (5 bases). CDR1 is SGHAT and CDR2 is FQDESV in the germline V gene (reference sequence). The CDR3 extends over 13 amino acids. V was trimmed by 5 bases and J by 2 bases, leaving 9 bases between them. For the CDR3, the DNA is TGTGCCAGCAGCCGGACACCAAACACTGAAGCTTTCTTT. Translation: CASSRTPNTEAFF.

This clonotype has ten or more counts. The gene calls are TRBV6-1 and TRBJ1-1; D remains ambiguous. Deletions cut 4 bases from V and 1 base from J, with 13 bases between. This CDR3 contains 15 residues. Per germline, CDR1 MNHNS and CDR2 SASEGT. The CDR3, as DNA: TGTGCCAGCAGTGCTCGGGGAGTTCAGAACACTGAAGCTTTCTTT. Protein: CASSARGVQNTEAFF.

In DNA form, the CDR3 reads TGTGCCAGCAGTCAGACACCTTCCTACGAGCAGTACTTC. Translated: CASSQTPSYEQYF. V usage is TRBV7-2 and J usage is TRBJ2-7; the D is unclear. This CDR3 spans 13 amino acids. Trimming stripped 6 bases from V and 1 base from J, with 10 bases between. Germline-derived CDR1 and CDR2 are SGHTA and FQGNSA.

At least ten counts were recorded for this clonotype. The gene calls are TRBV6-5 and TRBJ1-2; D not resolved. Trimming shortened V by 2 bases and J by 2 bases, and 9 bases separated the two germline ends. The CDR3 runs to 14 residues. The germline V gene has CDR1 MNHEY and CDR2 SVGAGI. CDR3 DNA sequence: TGTGCCAGCAGTTACATTTGGGGAAACTATGGCTACACCTTC. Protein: CASSYIWGNYGYTF.

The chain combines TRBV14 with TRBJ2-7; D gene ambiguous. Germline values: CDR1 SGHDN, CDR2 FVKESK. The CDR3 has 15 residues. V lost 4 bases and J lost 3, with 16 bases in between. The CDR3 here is CASSPAVRGIYEQYF. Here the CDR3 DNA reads TGTGCCAGCAGCCCCGCCGTCCGTGGGATCTACGAGCAGTACTTC.

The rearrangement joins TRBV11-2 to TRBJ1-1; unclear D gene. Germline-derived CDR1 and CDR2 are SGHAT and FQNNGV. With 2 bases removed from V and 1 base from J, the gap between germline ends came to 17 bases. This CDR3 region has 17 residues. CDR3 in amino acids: CASSLRSQVSPNTEAFF. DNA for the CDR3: TGTGCCAGCAGCTTAAGGTCGCAAGTGAGTCCGAACACTGAAGCTTTCTTT.

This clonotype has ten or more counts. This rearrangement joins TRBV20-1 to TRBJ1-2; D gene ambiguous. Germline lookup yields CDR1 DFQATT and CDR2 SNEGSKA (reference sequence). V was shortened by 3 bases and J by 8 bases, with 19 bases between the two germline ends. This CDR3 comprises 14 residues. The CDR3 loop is CSARREGGLSGYTF. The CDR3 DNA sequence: TGCAGTGCTAGGAGAGAAGGAGGGCTTAGCGGCTACACCTTC.

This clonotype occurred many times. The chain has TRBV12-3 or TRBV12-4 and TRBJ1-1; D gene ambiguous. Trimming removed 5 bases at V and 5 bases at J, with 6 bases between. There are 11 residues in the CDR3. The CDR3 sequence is CASSPRTEAFF. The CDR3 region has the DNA TGTGCCAGCAGTCCGAGGACTGAAGCTTTCTTT.

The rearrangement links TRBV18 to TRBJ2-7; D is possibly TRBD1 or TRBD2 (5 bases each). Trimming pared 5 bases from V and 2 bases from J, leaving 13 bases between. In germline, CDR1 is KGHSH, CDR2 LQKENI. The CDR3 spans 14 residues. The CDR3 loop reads CASSSGPQTYEQYF. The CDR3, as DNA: TGTGCCAGCTCATCGGGACCCCAGACCTACGAGCAGTACTTC.

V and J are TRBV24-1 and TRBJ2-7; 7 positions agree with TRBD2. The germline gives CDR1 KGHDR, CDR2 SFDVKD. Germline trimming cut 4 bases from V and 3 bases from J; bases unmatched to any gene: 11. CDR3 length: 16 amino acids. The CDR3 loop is CATSDGTGGGNYEQYF. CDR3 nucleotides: TGTGCCACCAGTGACGGCACGGGGGGAGGAAACTACGAGCAGTACTTC.

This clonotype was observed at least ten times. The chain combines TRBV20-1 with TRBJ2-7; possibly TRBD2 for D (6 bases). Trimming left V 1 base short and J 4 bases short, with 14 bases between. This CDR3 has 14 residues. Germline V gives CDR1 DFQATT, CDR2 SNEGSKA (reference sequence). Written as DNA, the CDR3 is TGCAGTGCTAGAGCTACACTAGCAGGATACGAGCAGTACTTC. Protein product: CSARATLAGYEQYF.

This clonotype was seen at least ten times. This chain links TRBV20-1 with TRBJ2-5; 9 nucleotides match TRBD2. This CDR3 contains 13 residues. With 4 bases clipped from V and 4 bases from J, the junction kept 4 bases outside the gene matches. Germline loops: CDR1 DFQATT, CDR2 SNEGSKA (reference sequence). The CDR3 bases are TGCAGTGCTACTCTAGCGGGGAGAGAGACCCAGTACTTC. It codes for CSATLAGRETQYF.

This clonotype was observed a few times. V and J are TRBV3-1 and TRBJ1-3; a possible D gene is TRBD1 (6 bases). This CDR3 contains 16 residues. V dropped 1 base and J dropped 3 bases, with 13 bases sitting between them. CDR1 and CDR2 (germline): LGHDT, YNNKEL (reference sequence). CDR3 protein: CASSQAGGRRGNTIYF. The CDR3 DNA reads TGTGCCAGCAGCCAAGCTGGGGGGCGCCGTGGAAACACCATATATTTT.

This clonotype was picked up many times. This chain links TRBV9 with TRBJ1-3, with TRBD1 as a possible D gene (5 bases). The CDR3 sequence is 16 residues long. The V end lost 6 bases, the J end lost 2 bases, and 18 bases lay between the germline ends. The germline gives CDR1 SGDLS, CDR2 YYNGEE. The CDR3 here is CASTSEAGSPGNTIYF. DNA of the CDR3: TGTGCCAGCACCTCAGAGGCAGGGAGCCCTGGAAACACCATATATTTT.

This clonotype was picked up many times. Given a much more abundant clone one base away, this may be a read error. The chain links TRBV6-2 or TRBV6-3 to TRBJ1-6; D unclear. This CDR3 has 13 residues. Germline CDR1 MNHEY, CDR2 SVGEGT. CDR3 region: CASTGRYSSHLHF. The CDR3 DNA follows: TGTGCCAGCACTGGACGGTATAGTTCACACCTCCACTTT.

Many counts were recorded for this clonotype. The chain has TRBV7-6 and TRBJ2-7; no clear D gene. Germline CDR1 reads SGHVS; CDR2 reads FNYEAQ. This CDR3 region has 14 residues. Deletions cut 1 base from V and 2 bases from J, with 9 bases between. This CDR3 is CASSLGAATYEQYF. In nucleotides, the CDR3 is TGTGCCAGCAGCTTAGGGGCAGCAACCTACGAGCAGTACTTC.

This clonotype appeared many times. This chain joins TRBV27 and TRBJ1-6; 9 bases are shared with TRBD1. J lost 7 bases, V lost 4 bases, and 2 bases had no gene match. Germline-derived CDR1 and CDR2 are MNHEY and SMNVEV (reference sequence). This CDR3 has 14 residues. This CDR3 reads CASSSGTGNSPLHF. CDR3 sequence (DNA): TGTGCCAGCAGTTCCGGGACAGGGAATTCACCCCTCCACTTT.

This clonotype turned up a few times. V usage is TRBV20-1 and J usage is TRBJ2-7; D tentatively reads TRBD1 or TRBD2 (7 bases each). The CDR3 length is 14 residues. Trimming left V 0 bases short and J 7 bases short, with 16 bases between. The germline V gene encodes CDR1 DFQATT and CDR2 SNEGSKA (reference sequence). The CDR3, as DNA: TGCAGTGCTAGAGAAGGGGGCCTAGCGGAGGAGCAGTACTTC. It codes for CSAREGGLAEEQYF.

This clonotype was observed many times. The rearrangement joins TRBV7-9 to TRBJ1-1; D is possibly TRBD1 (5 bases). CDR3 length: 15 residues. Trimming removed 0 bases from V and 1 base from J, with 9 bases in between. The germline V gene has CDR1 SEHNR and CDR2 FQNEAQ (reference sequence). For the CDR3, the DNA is TGTGCCAGCAGCTTAGCGGGACCTACGAACACTGAAGCTTTCTTT. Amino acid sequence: CASSLAGPTNTEAFF.

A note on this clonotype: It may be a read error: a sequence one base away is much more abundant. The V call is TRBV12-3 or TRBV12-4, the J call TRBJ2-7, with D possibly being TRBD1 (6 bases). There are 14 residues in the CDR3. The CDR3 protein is CASSVLQGDYEQHF. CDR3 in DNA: TGTGCCAGCAGTGTACTACAGGGAGACTACGAGCAGCACTTC.

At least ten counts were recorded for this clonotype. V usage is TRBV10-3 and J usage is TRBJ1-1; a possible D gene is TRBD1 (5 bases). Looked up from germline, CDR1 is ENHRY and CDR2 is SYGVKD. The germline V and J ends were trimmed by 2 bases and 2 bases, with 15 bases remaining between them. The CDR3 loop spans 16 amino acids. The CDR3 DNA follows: TGTGCCATCAGTGAGGGGAGAGGCAGGGCTAACACTGAAGCTTTCTTT. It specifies CAISEGRGRANTEAFF.

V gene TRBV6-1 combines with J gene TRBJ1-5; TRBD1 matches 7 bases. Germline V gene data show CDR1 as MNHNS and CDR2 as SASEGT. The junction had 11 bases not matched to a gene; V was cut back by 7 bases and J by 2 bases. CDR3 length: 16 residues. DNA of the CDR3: TGTGCCAGCACCTTCCGGGACAGCCAGGGCAATCAGCCCCAGCATTTT. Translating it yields CASTFRDSQGNQPQHF.

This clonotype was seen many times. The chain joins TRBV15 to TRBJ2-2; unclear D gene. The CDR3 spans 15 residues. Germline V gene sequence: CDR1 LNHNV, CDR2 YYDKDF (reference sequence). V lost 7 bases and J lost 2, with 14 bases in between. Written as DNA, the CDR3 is TGTGCCACCACCCAGTACAGTTCTAACACCGGGGAGCTGTTTTTT. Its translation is CATTQYSSNTGELFF.

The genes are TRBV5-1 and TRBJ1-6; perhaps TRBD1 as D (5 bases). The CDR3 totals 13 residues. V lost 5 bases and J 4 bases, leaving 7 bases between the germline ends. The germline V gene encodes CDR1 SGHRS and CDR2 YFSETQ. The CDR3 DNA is TGCGCCAGCAGGGACAAGTATAATTCACCCCTCCACTTT. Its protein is CASRDKYNSPLHF.

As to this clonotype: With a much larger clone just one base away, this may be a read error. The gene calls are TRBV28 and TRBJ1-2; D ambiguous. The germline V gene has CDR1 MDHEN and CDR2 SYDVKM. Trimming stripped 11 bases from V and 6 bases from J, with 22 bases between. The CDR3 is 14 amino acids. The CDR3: CAGNPLNGVHGYTF. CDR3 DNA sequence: TGTGCCGGCAACCCCTTGAACGGGGTCCATGGCTACACCTTC.

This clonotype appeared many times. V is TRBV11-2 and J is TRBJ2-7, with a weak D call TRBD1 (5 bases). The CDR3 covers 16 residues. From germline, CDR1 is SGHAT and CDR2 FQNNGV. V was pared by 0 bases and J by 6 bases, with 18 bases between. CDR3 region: CASSLEFRPLGREQYF. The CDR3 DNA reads TGTGCCAGCAGCTTAGAGTTTCGACCGCTGGGGCGCGAGCAGTACTTC. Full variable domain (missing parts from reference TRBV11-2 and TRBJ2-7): EAGVAQSPRYKIIEKRQSVAFWCNPISGHATLYWYQQILGQGPKLLIQFQNNGVVDDSQLPKDRFSAERLKGVDSTLKIQPAKLEDSAVYLCASSLEFRPLGREQYFGPGTRLTVT.

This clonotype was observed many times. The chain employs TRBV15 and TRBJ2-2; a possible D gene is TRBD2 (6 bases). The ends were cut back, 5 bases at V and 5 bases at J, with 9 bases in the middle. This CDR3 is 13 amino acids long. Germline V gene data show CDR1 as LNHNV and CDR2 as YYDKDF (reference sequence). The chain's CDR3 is CATSVGGTGELFF. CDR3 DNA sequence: TGTGCCACCAGCGTCGGGGGAACCGGGGAGCTGTTTTTT.